These 14 T cell receptor beta chains were all obtained from the same sample, sequenced in a study of follicular helper T cells after annual influenza vaccination. The time point: 2014-2015 season, pre-vaccination. Only in-frame clones appear in the TCRdb table, and some are missing; sequencing was by immunoSEQ multiplex PCR. The sample yields about 27,000 clones, 80% to 90% seen once. The input for sequencing was CXCR5+ CD38- circulating T follicular helper cells from blood, taken on the day of influenza vaccination. Subset reported: circulating Tfh, non-naive CD4+CXCR5+PD-1+ (ICOS+CD38+ or ICOS-CD38-). The receptors come from an adult who received the influenza vaccine.

V is TRBV19 and J is TRBJ1-1; 9 bases map to TRBD1. J was trimmed by 3 bases and V by 8 bases; bases with no gene match: 10. This CDR3 comprises 15 residues. Germline CDR1 reads LNHDA; CDR2 reads SQIVND (reference sequence). CDR3 nucleotide sequence: TGTGCCAGTGACACAGGGGGCCGGCCGCACACTGAAGCTTTCTTT. Translated: CASDTGGRPHTEAFF.

The rearrangement uses TRBV4-1 and TRBJ2-7; 8 bases fit TRBD2. CDR1 and CDR2 from the germline V gene are MGHRA and YSYEKL. This CDR3 is built from 15 residues. V lost 3 bases to trimming and J lost 6 bases; unmatched junction nucleotides: 10. In DNA form, the CDR3 reads TGCGCCAGCAGCCATGACGGGAGGGCTGGGGGCGAGCAGTACTTC. It translates to CASSHDGRAGGEQYF.

On this clone: The germline gene is not matched at one end of the junction; a read error may be the cause. This chain links TRBV18 with TRBJ2-1, with no clear D. This CDR3 has 14 amino acids. CDR1 is KGHSH, CDR2 LQKENI, per germline. The DNA of the CDR3 is TGTGCCAGCTCGCCACAGCCGATGTACAATGAGCAGTTCTTC. Residues: CASSPQPMYNEQFF. Drawing the rest from reference TRBV18 and TRBJ2-1, the complete variable domain is NAGVMQNPRHLVRRRGQEARLRCSPMKGHSHVYWYRQLPEEGLKFMVYLQKENIIDESGMPKERFSAEFPKEGPSILRIQQVVRGDSAAYFCASSPQPMYNEQFFGPGTRLTVL.

The chain combines TRBV19 with TRBJ1-1, with 8 bases fitting TRBD1. V lost 2 bases to trimming and J lost 1 base; unmatched junction nucleotides: 3. Germline loops: CDR1 LNHDA, CDR2 SQIVND (reference sequence). This CDR3 comprises 15 residues. The CDR3 DNA sequence: TGTGCCAGTAGTATACTCGGGACAGGGAACACTGAAGCTTTCTTT. It specifies CASSILGTGNTEAFF.

The chain has TRBV19 and TRBJ1-2, with TRBD1 as a possible D gene (5 bases). V dropped 5 bases and J dropped 5 bases, with 9 bases sitting between them. Germline assignment: CDR1 LNHDA and CDR2 SQIVND (reference sequence). The CDR3 contains 12 residues. The CDR3 protein is CASSRTFYGYTF. CDR3 nucleotide sequence: TGTGCCAGTAGTCGGACATTTTATGGCTACACCTTC.

V and J are TRBV7-9 and TRBJ1-1; 7 nucleotides align to TRBD1. This CDR3 is 13 amino acids long. The J segment lost 7 bases and the V segment lost 5 bases, leaving 7 bases of the junction unmatched. Germline V CDR1 and CDR2: SEHNR, FQNEAQ (reference sequence). The CDR3 loop is CASSTTDRVEAFF. CDR3 DNA: TGTGCCAGCAGCACAACTGACAGGGTTGAAGCTTTCTTT.

The chain couples TRBV5-6 to TRBJ2-3; 11 nucleotides align to TRBD1. This CDR3 is built from 16 residues. The V segment lost 2 bases and the J segment 5 bases; nucleotides outside the gene matches: 7. Germline V gene lookup returns CDR1 SGHDT and CDR2 YYEEEE. CDR3 residues: CASSFEGQGAIDTQYF. The CDR3 nucleotides are TGTGCCAGCAGCTTTGAAGGACAGGGGGCGATAGATACGCAGTATTTT.

The chain's CDR3 is CASAASGGHNEQYF. The DNA of the CDR3 is TGTGCTAGTGCTGCTAGCGGGGGGCATAACGAGCAGTACTTC. This chain joins TRBV12-5 and TRBJ2-7; 11 bases fit TRBD2. The germline V gene has CDR1 LGHNT and CDR2 FRNRAP. Germline trimming cut 7 bases from V and 5 bases from J; bases unmatched to any gene: 7. The CDR3 runs 14 residues. Full variable domain (remainder filled in from reference TRBV12-5 and TRBJ2-7): DARVTQTPRHKVTEMGQEVTMRCQPILGHNTVFWYRQTMMQGLELLAYFRNRAPLDDSGMPKDRFSAEMPDATLATLKIQPSEPRDSAVYFCASAASGGHNEQYFGPGTRLTVT.

This rearrangement joins TRBV13 to TRBJ2-4, with 7 bases that match TRBD2. Germline V gene sequence: CDR1 PRHDT, CDR2 FYEKMQ (reference sequence). Germline trimming cut 1 base from V and 6 bases from J; bases unmatched to any gene: 6. The CDR3 sequence is 15 residues long. CDR3 DNA: TGTGCCAGCAGCTTAGATCGGGGGGAAGGAAACATTCAGTACTTC. Encoded protein: CASSLDRGEGNIQYF.

The V and J genes are TRBV30 and TRBJ1-2, with TRBD1 as a possible D gene (6 bases). Germline CDR1 and CDR2: GTSNPN and SVGIG (reference sequence). The CDR3 loop spans 14 amino acids. V was pared by 5 bases and J by 3 bases, with 16 bases between. The CDR3 loop is CAWRGAYRDYGYTF. In DNA form, the CDR3 reads TGTGCCTGGCGGGGGGCTTACCGGGACTATGGCTACACCTTC.

This chain uses TRBV19 with TRBJ1-6, with TRBD1 identical over 7 bases. The CDR3 spans 14 residues. CDR1 is LNHDA and CDR2 is SQIVND in the germline V gene (reference sequence). V shed 6 bases and J 8 bases; nucleotides not matched to a gene: 7. In DNA form, the CDR3 reads TGTGCCAGTAGGCCGGGACAGAACTATTCACCCCTCCACTTT. It encodes CASRPGQNYSPLHF.

This chain links TRBV7-9 with TRBJ1-2; 12 nucleotides line up with TRBD1. Germline CDR1 reads SEHNR; CDR2 reads FQNEAQ (reference sequence). CDR3 length: 14 amino acids. Losses at the gene ends were 4 bases for V and 7 bases for J; bases not matched to a gene: 4. The chain's CDR3 is CASSWGQGASGYTF. The CDR3 DNA follows: TGTGCCAGCAGCTGGGGACAGGGGGCCAGTGGCTACACCTTC.

The V gene is TRBV5-1, the J gene TRBJ2-1; 8 nucleotides agree with TRBD1. The CDR3 length is 13 residues. Germline V lookup: CDR1 SGHRS, CDR2 YFSETQ. J gave up 8 bases and V 4 bases, and 5 bases lay outside the gene matches. This chain's CDR3 is CASSPGQGHEQFF. The CDR3 region has the DNA TGCGCCAGCAGCCCAGGACAGGGCCATGAGCAGTTCTTC.

V gene TRBV11-1 combines with J gene TRBJ2-7; 7 nucleotides align to TRBD2. Germline CDR1 reads SGHAT; CDR2 reads FQDESV (reference sequence). Losses at the gene ends were 5 bases for V and 7 bases for J; bases not matched to a gene: 8. The CDR3 covers 13 residues. CDR3 amino acids: CASSLNRGVEQYF. The CDR3 DNA follows: TGTGCCAGCAGCCTAAATCGGGGGGTGGAGCAGTACTTC. Combining the CDR3 with reference TRBV11-1 and TRBJ2-7 gives the whole variable domain EAEVAQSPRYKITEKSQAVAFWCDPISGHATLYWYRQILGQGPELLVQFQDESVVDDSQLPKDRFSAERLKGVDSTLKIQPAELGDSAMYLCASSLNRGVEQYFGPGTRLTVT.